The 10 T cell receptor beta chains below all came from one sample that was sequenced in a study of follicular helper T cells after annual influenza vaccination. Sequencing used immunoSEQ multiplex PCR; TCRdb keeps in-frame clones, though not all of them. The sample yields approximately 1,500 clones, 84% seen once. Time point defined: 2015-2016 season, pre-vaccination. Sequencing used CXCR5+ CD38- circulating T follicular helper cells from blood, obtained on the day of influenza vaccination. The subset was: circulating Tfh, non-naive CD4+CXCR5+PD-1+ (ICOS+CD38+ or ICOS-CD38-). These receptors were obtained from an adult who received the influenza vaccine.

This chain connects TRBV11-3 to TRBJ2-7; 7 positions agree with TRBD2. CDR1 is SGHNT, CDR2 YENEEA, per germline. The length of the CDR3 is 15 residues. V shed 1 base, J shed 4 bases, and the junction held 7 bases outside the gene matches. The CDR3 DNA reads as TGTGCCAGCAGCTTAGGGGGAGGGAGCATTTACGAGCAGTACGTC. Its protein is CASSLGGGSIYEQYV.

The CDR3, as DNA: TGTGCCAGCATAATGGGTGAGAACACCGGGGAGCTGTTTTTT. It is translated as CASIMGENTGELFF. The V and J genes are TRBV2 and TRBJ2-2; no firm D call. The CDR3 covers 14 residues. The germline V and J ends were trimmed by 7 bases and 1 base, with 10 bases remaining between them. Germline V gene sequence: CDR1 SNHLY, CDR2 FYNNEI.

There are a few counts of this clone. This chain joins TRBV18 and TRBJ2-7; 9 nucleotides align to TRBD2. The CDR3 spans 12 residues. The trim removed 4 bases at V and 7 bases at J, leaving 2 bases unmatched. Germline V CDR1 and CDR2: KGHSH, LQKENI. CDR3: CASSLLAGEQYV. The CDR3, as DNA: TGTGCCAGCTCACTGCTAGCGGGGGAGCAGTACGTC.

The J gene is TRBJ2-4, the V gene TRBV19; D tentatively reads TRBD1 or TRBD2 (5 bases each). Germline assignment: CDR1 LNHDA and CDR2 SQIVND (reference sequence). V was clipped by 2 bases and J by 4 bases, with 15 bases between them. The CDR3 is 16 amino acids. Written as DNA, the CDR3 is TGTGCCAGTAGTATACACGGGGCAGGAGAGAAAAACATTCAGTACTTC. Residues: CASSIHGAGEKNIQYF. Full variable domain (rest looked up from reference TRBV19 and TRBJ2-4): DGGITQSPKYLFRKEGQNVTLSCEQNLNHDAMYWYRQDPGQGLRLIYYSQIVNDFQKGDIAEGYSVSREKKESFPLTVTSAQKNPTAFYLCASSIHGAGEKNIQYFGAGTRLSVL.

The V and J genes are TRBV5-1 and TRBJ1-4; 9 bases line up with TRBD1. This CDR3 spans 13 amino acids. CDR1 SGHRS and CDR2 YFSETQ come from the germline V gene. Trimming took 4 bases from V and 8 from J; bases not matched to a gene: 3. CDR3 bases: TGCGCCAGCAGCACGGGACAGGGAGAAAAACTGTTTTTT. It translates to CASSTGQGEKLFF.

The table lists this clone with a few counts. The rearrangement uses TRBV7-8 and TRBJ1-5; no clear D gene. Trimming left V 5 bases short and J 2 bases short, with 13 bases between. The CDR3 spans 15 residues. Per germline, CDR1 SGHVS and CDR2 FQNEAQ. This CDR3 is CASSPAGLGNQPQHF. In DNA form, the CDR3 reads TGTGCCAGCAGCCCGGCCGGATTGGGCAATCAGCCCCAGCATTTT.

The V and J genes are TRBV7-9 and TRBJ1-6; 8 bases match TRBD1. CDR3 length equals 16 residues. Germline trimming cut 5 bases from V and 3 bases from J; bases unmatched to any gene: 6. Looked up from germline, CDR1 is SEHNR and CDR2 is FQNEAQ (reference sequence). CDR3 region: CASSHGQGFYNSPLHF. For the CDR3, the DNA is TGTGCCAGCAGCCATGGACAGGGCTTCTATAATTCACCCCTCCACTTT.

J is TRBJ2-7 and V is TRBV6-6; TRBD1 matches 8 bases. Trimming took 7 bases from V and 6 from J; bases not matched to a gene: 11. Germline CDR1 and CDR2: MNHNY and SVGAGI (reference sequence). The CDR3 is made up of 14 amino acids. The CDR3 protein is CASNQGAWVGEQYF. The CDR3 DNA reads as TGTGCCAGCAACCAGGGGGCTTGGGTTGGCGAGCAGTACTTC.

The chain couples TRBV6-1 to TRBJ1-6, with TRBD1 matching over 11 bases. The CDR3 has 15 residues. With V trimmed by 8 bases and J by 9 bases, 9 bases remained unmatched. Germline V CDR1 and CDR2: MNHNS, SASEGT. CDR3 nucleotides: TGTGCCAGCTACCCGGGACAGGGGGGGAGTTCACCCCTCCACTTT. Translated, it gives CASYPGQGGSSPLHF.

In DNA, the CDR3 is TGTGCCACAAGTATGGTCGTGTCAGGGCGTCAGCCCCAGCATTTT. Its translation: CATSMVVSGRQPQHF. The rearrangement links TRBV19 to TRBJ1-5; D is possibly TRBD1 (5 bases). CDR1 and CDR2 (germline): LNHDA, SQIVND (reference sequence). CDR3 length equals 15 residues. The V gene lost 10 bases and the J gene lost 6 bases, with 22 bases spanning the gap. The variable domain in full, completed from reference TRBV19 and TRBJ1-5, reads DGGITQSPKYLFRKEGQNVTLSCEQNLNHDAMYWYRQDPGQGLRLIYYSQIVNDFQKGDIAEGYSVSREKKESFPLTVTSAQKNPTAFYLCATSMVVSGRQPQHFGDGTRLSIL.